Listed below are T cell receptor beta chains from one sample, sequenced in a study of metastatic and nonmetastatic thyroid tumors. TCRdb reassembled clones from the PCR reads with MiXCR. In the table there are tens of thousands of clones, just over 20% of which are singletons. Sequencing input: blood. The receptors were gathered from a female donor with papillary thyroid cancer or a benign thyroid nodule (not recorded which). Some clones in this sample may be carry-over from other donors' samples. CDR3s include the opening cysteine and the closing phenylalanine or tryptophan. Fields, in order: V gene, CDR3 length, clone size, D gene, J gene, CDR3 DNA, CDR3 protein. D genes are given only for firm matches. Rows give clone size only sometimes, using once, few, many, or a class for an expanded clone.

TRBV7-9	14	many	NA	TRBJ2-2	TGTGCCAGCAGCTTGGGAGTTAACACCGGGGAGCTGTTTTTT	CASSLGVNTGELFF
TRBV11-3	15	NA	NA	TRBJ2-3	TGTGCCAGCAGCTTTAGGAGCGGGAGCACAGATACGCAGTATTTT	CASSFRSGSTDTQYF
TRBV20-1	16	many	TRBD1	TRBJ1-2	TGCAGTGCTAATAGGGGCGGAGGACAGGGCTTTGGGGTCTACACCTTC	CSANRGGGQGFGVYTF
TRBV20-1	13	many	TRBD2	TRBJ2-3	TGCAGTGCCGGGACTAGCGGGAGAAATACGCAGTATTTT	CSAGTSGRNTQYF
TRBV4-3	15	NA	TRBD2	TRBJ2-2	TGCGCCAGCAGCCAACTAGCGGGAGTCACCGGGGAGCTGTTTTTT	CASSQLAGVTGELFF
TRBV7-2	15	many	NA	TRBJ2-7	TGTGCCAGCATCCGTAGCGCGGGCCATACCTACGAGCAGTACTTC	CASIRSAGHTYEQYF
TRBV6-2/TRBV6-3	14	many	NA	TRBJ2-4	TGTGCCAGCAGTTACCCACAGGTGGGGGGCATTCAGTACTTC	CASSYPQVGGIQYF
TRBV7-2	13	many	NA	TRBJ2-4	TGTGCCAGCAGACAAGTAGGGTCGGACATTCAGTACTTC	CASRQVGSDIQYF
TRBV7-2	15	many	TRBD1	TRBJ1-5	TGTGCCAGCAGCTTCGGGACAGGGGGCTCACAGCCCCAGCATTTT	CASSFGTGGSQPQHF
TRBV28	15	many	TRBD1	TRBJ1-6	TGTGCCAGCAGTCACCGACAGGGCGGGAATTCACCCCTCCACTTT	CASSHRQGGNSPLHF
TRBV28	17	few	NA	TRBJ2-1	TGTGCCAGCAGTCCCCGGGACATTGATTCGGGAAAATATGAGCAGTTCTTC	CASSPRDIDSGKYEQFF
TRBV7-2	15	many	NA	TRBJ2-7	TGTGCCAGCAGCTTAGAATCCCTAGCGAGGAACGAGCAGTACTTC	CASSLESLARNEQYF
TRBV11-2	16	NA	NA	TRBJ2-2	TGTGCCAGCAGCGTAGTTTCGGGAGTAAACACCGGGGAGCTGTTTTTT	CASSVVSGVNTGELFF
TRBV6-1	16	NA	NA	TRBJ1-5	TGTGCAAGCAGTGAAGCACCCGTGTATAGCAATCAGCCCCAGCATTTT	CASSEAPVYSNQPQHF
TRBV7-4	14	NA	NA	TRBJ1-6	TGTGCCAGCAGCTCCTGGGGGGTGAGTTCACCCCTCCACTTT	CASSSWGVSSPLHF
TRBV2	15	few	TRBD1	TRBJ1-2	TGTGCCAACAGTGACCCTAGGACAGGTCGCTATGGCTACACCTTC	CANSDPRTGRYGYTF
TRBV7-2	15	many	NA	TRBJ2-3	TGTGCCAGCAGCTTGGTCGCGGTGAGCACAGATACGCAGTATTTT	CASSLVAVSTDTQYF
TRBV7-9	13	many	TRBD2	TRBJ2-1	TGTGCCAGCAGACGTAGCGGGACAAATGAGCAGTTCTTC	CASRRSGTNEQFF
TRBV28	15	many	NA	TRBJ2-3	TGTGCCAGCAGTCTAACGGGACTCCCTTTGAGGGCGCAGTATTTT	CASSLTGLPLRAQYF
TRBV4-3	16	many	TRBD1	TRBJ2-5	TGCGCCAGCAGCCGCATATGGGACAGGGAAGAAGAGACCCAGTACTTC	CASSRIWDREEETQYF
TRBV7-7	15	many	NA	TRBJ2-1	TGTGCCGGCAGCTTCTCCGGGAGGGGGCTGGATGAGCAGTTCTTC	CAGSFSGRGLDEQFF
TRBV6-1	13	NA	TRBD1	TRBJ1-1	TGTGCCAGCAGGGCTGGACAGGGCGAAGGAGCTTTCTTT	CASRAGQGEGAFF
TRBV11-2	11	NA	NA	TRBJ2-1	TGTGCCAGCAGCTCAATGGGTGAGCAGTTCTTC	CASSSMGEQFF
TRBV15	14	few	NA	TRBJ2-1	TGTTCCACCAGCAGAGTCGGACAGAGGTGGGAGCAGTTCTTC	CSTSRVGQRWEQFF
TRBV11-3	18	many	NA	TRBJ1-2	TGTGCCAGCAGCTTAGGCCCGGGTGGAGGGTTCGCCAACTATGGCTACACCTTC	CASSLGPGGGFANYGYTF
TRBV4-3	16	many	NA	TRBJ2-2	TGCGCCAGCAGCCAAGATATCGGGGGAGAGACCGGGGAGCTGTTTTTT	CASSQDIGGETGELFF
TRBV12-3/TRBV12-4	14	few	NA	TRBJ2-5	TGTGCCAGCAGTGGGCGGGACAGCCAAGAGACCCAGTACTTC	CASSGRDSQETQYF
TRBV6-4	14	many	TRBD2	TRBJ2-1	TGTGCCAGCAGTGACTCCTCCGGGGGGGATGAGCAGTTCTTC	CASSDSSGGDEQFF
TRBV5-1	14	NA	NA	TRBJ2-3	TGCGCCAGCAGTCGGGCCACAGGGACAGATACGCAGTATTTT	CASSRATGTDTQYF
TRBV12-3/TRBV12-4	15	many	NA	TRBJ2-2	TGTGCCAGCAGTTTCGCAGGGGTGAACACCGGGGAGCTGTTTTTT	CASSFAGVNTGELFF
TRBV10-3	14	NA	NA	TRBJ1-2	TGTGCCATCGGTGAGTCGGGGGGAACGGTTGTCTACACCTTC	CAIGESGGTVVYTF
TRBV10-2	13	many	TRBD1	TRBJ2-1	TGCGCCAGCCGGACAGGGAACTACAATGAGCAGTTCTTC	CASRTGNYNEQFF
TRBV4-3	17	few	NA	TRBJ2-7	TGCGCCAGCAGCCAAGCTCTCTATCGGGAGACTTCCTACGAGCAGTACTTC	CASSQALYRETSYEQYF
TRBV6-7	12	NA	NA	TRBJ1-1	TGTGCCAGCCGCGGTTTGTGGACTGAAGCTTTCTTT	CASRGLWTEAFF
TRBV24-1	13	many	NA	TRBJ1-1	TGTGCCACCAGTGGGGGGGCGAACACTGAAGCTTTCTTT	CATSGGANTEAFF
TRBV15	13	medium-sized	NA	TRBJ2-7	TGTGCCACTAGGGCAGGGCAGTTCCACGAGCAGTACTTC	CATRAGQFHEQYF
TRBV7-8	15	NA	TRBD2	TRBJ2-7	TGTGCCAGCAGCGACACTAGCGGGAGAGACTACGAGCAGTACTTC	CASSDTSGRDYEQYF
TRBV12-3/TRBV12-4	16	few	NA	TRBJ1-1	TGTGCCAGCACCCTTAAAGGGTCCGGCGGTGACACTGAAGCTTTCTTT	CASTLKGSGGDTEAFF
TRBV12-3/TRBV12-4	19	NA	TRBD2	TRBJ2-1	TGTGCCAGCAGTTTAAGGGGCCTAGCGGGCCGCTCTACGGGGAATGAGCAGTTCTTC	CASSLRGLAGRSTGNEQFF
TRBV6-1	12	NA	NA	TRBJ1-2	TGTGCCAGCACAGTACGCGGGGATGGCTACACCTTC	CASTVRGDGYTF